These 15 T cell receptor beta chains originate from one sample sequenced in a study of T cell repertoires in cytomegalovirus infection. These TCRs' antigens remain unknown. TCRdb independently ran MiXCR on the reads; one entry per CDR3 protein. The sample holds about a million distinct CDR3 sequences, around 31% seen once. The source material was cultured CD8+ T cells from PBMCs, sampled from culture after CMV antigen stimulation. These receptors were obtained from a human donor in good health (CMV status not recorded). Some clones in this sample may be carry-over from other donors' samples.

V usage is TRBV19 and J usage is TRBJ1-5, with 7 bases identical to TRBD1. Germline loops: CDR1 LNHDA, CDR2 SQIVND (reference sequence). The CDR3 length is 16 residues. The CDR3 here is CVSHGTDAYSNQPQHF. The CDR3 DNA sequence: TGTGTCTCGCACGGGACAGACGCATATAGCAATCAGCCCCAGCATTTT. Supplemented by reference TRBV19 and TRBJ1-5, the full variable domain reads DGGITQSPKYLFRKEGQNVTLSCEQNLNHDAMYWYRQDPGQGLRLIYYSQIVNDFQKGDIAEGYSVSREKKESFPLTVTSAQKNPTAFYLCVSHGTDAYSNQPQHFGDGTRLSIL.

This clonotype occurred a few times. V usage is TRBV4-1 and J usage is TRBJ2-6, with D possibly matching TRBD2 (5 bases). From germline, CDR1 is MGHRA and CDR2 YSYEKL. V was clipped by 3 bases and J by 4 bases, with 13 bases between them. This CDR3 has 16 amino acids. The CDR3 DNA reads TGCGCCAGCAGCCATCCAAGTCGGGGAGGGGCCAACGTCCTGACTTTC. Translated: CASSHPSRGGANVLTF.

The chain is built from TRBV5-6 and TRBJ2-1; TRBD1 aligns across 10 bases. CDR3 length: 16 amino acids. The ends lost 5 bases at V and 8 bases at J; junction bases unmatched: 13. From germline, CDR1 is SGHDT and CDR2 YYEEEE. For the CDR3, the DNA is TGTGCCAGCAGTTCGGCGGGACAGGGGATCTGGGATGAGCAGTTCTTC. This codes for CASSSAGQGIWDEQFF.

This clonotype was observed a few times. The chain joins TRBV6-1 to TRBJ2-7; 8 bases map to TRBD1. Germline V lookup: CDR1 MNHNS, CDR2 SASEGT. V shed 6 bases, J shed 4 bases, and the junction held 5 bases outside the gene matches. The CDR3 sequence is 13 residues long. In DNA form, the CDR3 reads TGTGCCAGCAGACACCGGGACAGGTACGAGCAGTACTTC. Translated, it gives CASRHRDRYEQYF.

This chain connects TRBV2 to TRBJ1-2; possibly TRBD1 for D (6 bases). This CDR3 comprises 13 residues. V lost 6 bases and J lost 1, with 9 bases in between. Germline V lookup: CDR1 SNHLY, CDR2 FYNNEI. In DNA, the CDR3 is TGTGCCAGCAGACGGACAGTTAACTATGGCTACACCTTC. Translation: CASRRTVNYGYTF.

This clonotype was detected only a few times. This chain uses TRBV4-3 with TRBJ2-5; TRBD1 might be the D (6 bases). Germline V gene lookup returns CDR1 LGHNA and CDR2 YSLEER. CDR3 length: 14 residues. V dropped 0 bases and J dropped 5 bases, with 10 bases sitting between them. This CDR3 reads CASSQEGGRETQYF. As DNA, the CDR3 is TGCGCCAGCAGCCAAGAAGGGGGAAGGGAGACCCAGTACTTC.

This rearrangement joins TRBV5-5 to TRBJ2-1; no firm D call. The V end lost 4 bases, the J end lost 8 bases, and 10 bases lay between the germline ends. Germline CDR1 reads SGHKS; CDR2 reads YYEKEE (reference sequence). CDR3 length: 12 residues. The DNA for the CDR3 is TGTGCCAGCAGCCTAACAGACTATGAGCAGTTCTTC. As protein: CASSLTDYEQFF.

V gene TRBV20-1 combines with J gene TRBJ2-1, with D perhaps assigned TRBD1 or TRBD2 (5 bases each). Germline V gene sequence: CDR1 DFQATT, CDR2 SNEGSKA (reference sequence). The CDR3 runs 15 residues. V lost 0 bases, J lost 4 bases, and 13 bases lay in between. The CDR3 here is CSAREVGVEYNEQFF. As DNA, the CDR3 is TGCAGTGCTAGAGAAGTGGGGGTGGAATACAATGAGCAGTTCTTC.

Regarding this clonotype: A much larger clone sits a single nucleotide away, making a read error possible. The CDR3 region is CASNQDGGETQYF. Here the CDR3 DNA reads TGTGCCAGCAACCAAGACGGGGGAGAGACCCAGTACTTC. The chain recombines TRBV4-2 with TRBJ2-5, with D maybe TRBD2 (6 bases). The CDR3 is made up of 13 amino acids. Germline lookup yields CDR1 LGHNA and CDR2 YNFKEQ.

This chain joins TRBV7-6 and TRBJ2-5; the D call may be TRBD1 or TRBD2 (6 bases each). The germline V gene encodes CDR1 SGHVS and CDR2 FNYEAQ. Trimming cost V 5 bases and J 5 bases, with 12 bases left between them. This CDR3 contains 13 residues. The CDR3 DNA is TGTGCCAGCAGCGGAGGGGGGTTGGAGACCCAGTACTTC. Its protein product is CASSGGGLETQYF.

The table lists this clonotype with a few counts. J is TRBJ2-1 and V is TRBV4-3; a possible D gene is TRBD2 (6 bases). The ends were cut back, 0 bases at V and 3 bases at J, with 12 bases in the middle. The CDR3 covers 16 residues. In germline, CDR1 is LGHNA, CDR2 YSLEER. In DNA, the CDR3 is TGCGCCAGCAGCCAAGATTCGGGACTTAACTACAATGAGCAGTTCTTC. Amino acid sequence: CASSQDSGLNYNEQFF.

The rearrangement links TRBV20-1 to TRBJ2-1; a weak D match, TRBD1 (5 bases). This CDR3 is built from 13 residues. Trimming left V 1 base short and J 8 bases short, with 12 bases between. CDR1 and CDR2 from the germline V gene are DFQATT and SNEGSKA (reference sequence). The CDR3 sequence: CSARGLGVDEQFF. CDR3 bases: TGCAGTGCTAGAGGATTAGGGGTCGATGAGCAGTTCTTC.

This clonotype was picked up a small number of times. The rearrangement links TRBV5-1 to TRBJ2-7; D not resolved. With 0 bases removed from V and 5 bases from J, the gap between germline ends came to 9 bases. The CDR3 extends over 13 amino acids. Germline CDR1 reads SGHRS; CDR2 reads YFSETQ. DNA for the CDR3: TGCGCCAGCAGCTTGGGGTTGGGCGACGAGCAGTACTTC. Protein sequence: CASSLGLGDEQYF.

In this sample, this clonotype turned up a few times. V and J are TRBV7-9 and TRBJ2-6; 9 nucleotides match TRBD1. V trimming: 6 bases; J trimming: 8 bases; junction bases outside the gene matches: 17. Per germline, CDR1 SEHNR and CDR2 FQNEAQ (reference sequence). This CDR3 contains 18 residues. The CDR3 nucleotides are TGTGCCAGCAGAGATTATCGGACAGGGGAGGCCGTTTCCAACGTCCTGACTTTC. Amino acids: CASRDYRTGEAVSNVLTF.

This clonotype was counted a single time. This chain links TRBV6-2 or TRBV6-3 with TRBJ2-3; 15 bases map to TRBD2. CDR1 is MNHEY and CDR2 is SVGEGT in the germline V gene. This CDR3 has 17 amino acids. The V and J ends lost 2 bases and 4 bases, in that order; junction bases with no gene match: 4. The CDR3 region is CASSYPGLAGGSDTQYF. The CDR3 DNA follows: TGTGCCAGCAGTTACCCGGGACTAGCGGGGGGTTCAGATACGCAGTATTTT.